The next 10 T cell receptor beta chains were all read from a single sample in a study of blood T cell repertoires in COVID-19. Repertoires were generated with immunoSEQ multiplex PCR, while TCRdb's copy carries only in-frame clones and drops some. This repertoire shows nearly 350,000 clones, about 90% found once; its top ten account for more than 0.8%. Specimen: PBMCs or T cells enriched from blood (not recorded which). These receptor sequences come from a young woman who had recovered from COVID-19.

The chain employs TRBV12-3 or TRBV12-4 and TRBJ1-2, with D possibly matching TRBD1 (5 bases). This CDR3 is 11 amino acids long. Trimming removed 5 bases from V and 8 bases from J, with 9 bases in between. The CDR3 reads CASSVRQGYTF. The DNA of the CDR3 is TGTGCCAGCAGTGTCCGACAGGGCTACACCTTC.

The chain is built from TRBV19 and TRBJ1-1, with D unresolved. CDR3 length: 13 amino acids. Germline V gene data show CDR1 as LNHDA and CDR2 as SQIVND (reference sequence). Trimming left V 3 bases short and J 5 bases short, with 10 bases between. CDR3 coding DNA: TGTGCCAGTAGTATCCTTCCTGAGACTGAAGCTTTCTTT. Its protein is CASSILPETEAFF.

This chain connects TRBV9 to TRBJ2-3; the match to TRBD2 covers 9 bases. With V trimmed by 2 bases and J by 0 bases, 4 bases remained unmatched. Germline loops: CDR1 SGDLS, CDR2 YYNGEE. The CDR3 has 16 residues. The CDR3 loop reads CASSVGLATSTDTQYF. For the CDR3, the DNA is TGTGCCAGCAGCGTCGGACTAGCGACTAGCACAGATACGCAGTATTTT.

The chain joins TRBV5-1 to TRBJ1-2; no definite D call. Trimming pared 3 bases from V and 10 bases from J, leaving 22 bases between. Germline assignment: CDR1 SGHRS and CDR2 YFSETQ. This CDR3 region has 15 residues. The CDR3 protein is CASSSQTRTSKDYTF. CDR3 coding DNA: TGCGCCAGCAGCTCCCAAACCCGGACTTCGAAAGACTACACCTTC.

The chain is built from TRBV4-3 and TRBJ1-4; TRBD1 might be the D (6 bases). V dropped 1 base and J dropped 7 bases, with 13 bases sitting between them. The germline V gene encodes CDR1 LGHNA and CDR2 YSLEER. This CDR3 has 15 residues. The CDR3 sequence: CASSQVQGRGEKLFF. The CDR3 nucleotides are TGCGCCAGCAGCCAAGTCCAGGGGAGGGGTGAAAAACTGTTTTTT.

V is TRBV18 and J is TRBJ1-3; the match to TRBD1 covers 10 bases. J gave up 4 bases and V 4 bases, and 1 base lay outside the gene matches. The CDR3 contains 14 residues. Germline assignment: CDR1 KGHSH and CDR2 LQKENI. CDR3 region: CASSRDRGGNTIYF. CDR3 DNA sequence: TGTGCCAGCTCACGGGACAGGGGAGGAAACACCATATATTTT. Full variable domain (rest looked up from reference TRBV18 and TRBJ1-3): NAGVMQNPRHLVRRRGQEARLRCSPMKGHSHVYWYRQLPEEGLKFMVYLQKENIIDESGMPKERFSAEFPKEGPSILRIQQVVRGDSAAYFCASSRDRGGNTIYFGEGSWLTVV.

This clone has a single count. The chain carries TRBV7-9 and TRBJ1-1; 9 positions agree with TRBD1. The germline V gene has CDR1 SEHNR and CDR2 FQNEAQ (reference sequence). Trimming removed 5 bases from V and 3 bases from J; junction bases left unmatched: 4. The CDR3 sequence is 14 residues long. The CDR3 nucleotides read TGTGCCAGCAGCGGGGGGACAGGGTACACTGAAGCTTTCTTT. Encoded protein: CASSGGTGYTEAFF.

V gene TRBV9 combines with J gene TRBJ2-1; no firm D call. The germline V gene encodes CDR1 SGDLS and CDR2 YYNGEE. Trimming took off 4 bases at V and 0 bases at J, with 5 bases between the two ends. The CDR3 is 13 residues long. The CDR3 spells CASSRSSYNEQFF. The CDR3 nucleotides read TGTGCCAGCAGCAGGAGCTCCTACAATGAGCAGTTCTTC.

The rearrangement links TRBV6-2 or TRBV6-3 to TRBJ1-5; a weak D match, TRBD1 (5 bases). The ends were cut back, 6 bases at V and 5 bases at J, with 14 bases in the middle. The CDR3 is 14 amino acids. Per the germline V gene, CDR1 is MNHEY and CDR2 is SVGEGT. In nucleotides, the CDR3 is TGTGCCAGCAGCAATCAGGGATGGGATCAGCCCCAGCATTTT. Amino acids: CASSNQGWDQPQHF.

This clone was seen only once. The chain uses TRBV6-5 and TRBJ2-7, with TRBD1 as a possible D gene (6 bases). V dropped 10 bases and J dropped 6 bases, with 16 bases sitting between them. Germline V gives CDR1 MNHEY, CDR2 SVGAGI. CDR3 size: 12 residues. The CDR3 DNA reads as TGTGCCACGAGTCCCCAGGGGTTCGAGCAGTACTTC. Translated: CATSPQGFEQYF.